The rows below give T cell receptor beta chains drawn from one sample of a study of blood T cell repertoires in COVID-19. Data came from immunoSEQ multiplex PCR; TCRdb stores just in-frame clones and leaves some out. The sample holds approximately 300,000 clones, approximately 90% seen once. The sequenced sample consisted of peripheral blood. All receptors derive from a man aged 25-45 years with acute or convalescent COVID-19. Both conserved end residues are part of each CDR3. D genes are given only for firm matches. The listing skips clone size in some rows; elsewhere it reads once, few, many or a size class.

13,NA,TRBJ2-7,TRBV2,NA,TGTGCCAGCCACGCCGCAGGGAACTACGAGCAGTACTTC,CASHAAGNYEQYF
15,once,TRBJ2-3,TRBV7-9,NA,TGTGCCAGCAGCTTAGATCAACTAGTGACAGATACGCAGTATTTT,CASSLDQLVTDTQYF
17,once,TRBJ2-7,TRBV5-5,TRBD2,TGTGCCAGCAGCTTGGTCGGGGGACTAGCGGGGTTCGTCGAGCAGTACTTC,CASSLVGGLAGFVEQYF
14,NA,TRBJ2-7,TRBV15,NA,TGTGCCACCAGCAGAGATCTAGGAGGGGACGAGCAGTACTTC,CATSRDLGGDEQYF
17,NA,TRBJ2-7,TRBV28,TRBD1,TGTGCCAGCAGCCCTCGAACCCGACAGGGTTACTCCTACGAGCAGTACTTC,CASSPRTRQGYSYEQYF
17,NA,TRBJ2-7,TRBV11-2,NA,TGTGCCAGCAGCTTAGATCCCCAGGGGCGGTTCTCCTACGAGCAGTACTTC,CASSLDPQGRFSYEQYF
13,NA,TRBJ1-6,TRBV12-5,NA,TGTGCTAGTGGTTTGACCACCGGTTCACCCCTCCACTTT,CASGLTTGSPLHF
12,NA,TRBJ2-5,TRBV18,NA,TGTGCCAGCGCACCTTACCAGGAGACCCAGTACTTC,CASAPYQETQYF
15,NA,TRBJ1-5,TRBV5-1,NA,TGCGCCAGCAGCCCCTTGGGGGGGCGCAATCAGCCCCAGCATTTT,CASSPLGGRNQPQHF
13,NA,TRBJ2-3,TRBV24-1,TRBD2,TGTGCCACCAGCGGGGGGGGCACAGATACGCAGTATTTT,CATSGGGTDTQYF
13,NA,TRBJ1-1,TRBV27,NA,TGTGCCAGCAGTTTAAGCGTAGACACTGAAGCTTTCTTT,CASSLSVDTEAFF
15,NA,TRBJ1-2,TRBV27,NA,TGTGCCACACACACCGGGGGGACACCAAATTATGGCTACACCTTC,CATHTGGTPNYGYTF
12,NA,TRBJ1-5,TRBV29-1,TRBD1,TGCAGCGTTGGACAGGGGCGACAGCCCCAGCATTTT,CSVGQGRQPQHF
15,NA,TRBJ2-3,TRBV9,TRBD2,TGTGCCAGCAGCGTATCCAGCGGGGGCCCAGATACGCAGTATTTT,CASSVSSGGPDTQYF
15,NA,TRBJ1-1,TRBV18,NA,TGTGCCAGCTCACCCCGGCTTACCGGAGGGACTGAAGCTTTCTTT,CASSPRLTGGTEAFF
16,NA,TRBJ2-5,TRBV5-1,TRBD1,TGCGCCAGCAGCTTGGTTCCGGGACAGACACAAGAGACCCAGTACTTC,CASSLVPGQTQETQYF
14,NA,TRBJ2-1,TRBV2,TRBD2,TGTGCCAGTTACGGGACTAGCGGGGGGATTGAGCAGTTCTTC,CASYGTSGGIEQFF
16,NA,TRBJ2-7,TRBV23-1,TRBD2,TGCGCCAGCAGTCAAACCGGACTAGCGGGTTACTACGAGCAGTACTTC,CASSQTGLAGYYEQYF
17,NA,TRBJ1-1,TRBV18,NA,TGTGCCAGCTCACCAAGGGAGTTTCATGACCTGAACACTGAAGCTTTCTTT,CASSPREFHDLNTEAFF
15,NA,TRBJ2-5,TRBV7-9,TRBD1,TGTGCCAGCAGCTACGCGTACGACAGGGGAGAGACCCAGTACTTC,CASSYAYDRGETQYF
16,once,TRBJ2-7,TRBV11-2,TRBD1,TGTGCCAGCAGCTTAGATTTGTGGGACAGGGGTTACGAGCAGTACTTC,CASSLDLWDRGYEQYF
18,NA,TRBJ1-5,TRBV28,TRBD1,TGTGCCAGCAGTTTAAGACAGGGCCAGCTGAGGGGCAATCAGCCCCAGCATTTT,CASSLRQGQLRGNQPQHF
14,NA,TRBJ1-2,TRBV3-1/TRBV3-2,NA,TGTGCCAGCAGCCATTCCGGTCGGGGATATGGCTACACCTTC,CASSHSGRGYGYTF
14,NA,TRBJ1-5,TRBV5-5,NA,TGTGCCAGCAGCCAACTTACAGGATTTCAGCCCCAGCATTTT,CASSQLTGFQPQHF
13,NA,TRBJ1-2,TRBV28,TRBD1,TGTGCCGCAGACGGGACAGGACTTCGTGGCTACACCTTC,CAADGTGLRGYTF
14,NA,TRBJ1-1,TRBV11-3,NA,TGTGCCAGCAGCCCGGGGGGGGCGCCCACTGAAGCTTTCTTT,CASSPGGAPTEAFF
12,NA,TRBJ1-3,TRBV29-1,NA,TGCAGCGCTGAGAGCTCTGGAAACACCATATATTTT,CSAESSGNTIYF
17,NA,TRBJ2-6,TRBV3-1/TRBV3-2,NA,TGTGCCAGCAGCCAAAACTCCGGGAGCTCTGGGGCCAACGTCCTGACTTTC,CASSQNSGSSGANVLTF
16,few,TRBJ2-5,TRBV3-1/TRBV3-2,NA,TGTGCCAGCAGCCTGCCCCTCTTCAGGAAACAAGAGACCCAGTACTTC,CASSLPLFRKQETQYF